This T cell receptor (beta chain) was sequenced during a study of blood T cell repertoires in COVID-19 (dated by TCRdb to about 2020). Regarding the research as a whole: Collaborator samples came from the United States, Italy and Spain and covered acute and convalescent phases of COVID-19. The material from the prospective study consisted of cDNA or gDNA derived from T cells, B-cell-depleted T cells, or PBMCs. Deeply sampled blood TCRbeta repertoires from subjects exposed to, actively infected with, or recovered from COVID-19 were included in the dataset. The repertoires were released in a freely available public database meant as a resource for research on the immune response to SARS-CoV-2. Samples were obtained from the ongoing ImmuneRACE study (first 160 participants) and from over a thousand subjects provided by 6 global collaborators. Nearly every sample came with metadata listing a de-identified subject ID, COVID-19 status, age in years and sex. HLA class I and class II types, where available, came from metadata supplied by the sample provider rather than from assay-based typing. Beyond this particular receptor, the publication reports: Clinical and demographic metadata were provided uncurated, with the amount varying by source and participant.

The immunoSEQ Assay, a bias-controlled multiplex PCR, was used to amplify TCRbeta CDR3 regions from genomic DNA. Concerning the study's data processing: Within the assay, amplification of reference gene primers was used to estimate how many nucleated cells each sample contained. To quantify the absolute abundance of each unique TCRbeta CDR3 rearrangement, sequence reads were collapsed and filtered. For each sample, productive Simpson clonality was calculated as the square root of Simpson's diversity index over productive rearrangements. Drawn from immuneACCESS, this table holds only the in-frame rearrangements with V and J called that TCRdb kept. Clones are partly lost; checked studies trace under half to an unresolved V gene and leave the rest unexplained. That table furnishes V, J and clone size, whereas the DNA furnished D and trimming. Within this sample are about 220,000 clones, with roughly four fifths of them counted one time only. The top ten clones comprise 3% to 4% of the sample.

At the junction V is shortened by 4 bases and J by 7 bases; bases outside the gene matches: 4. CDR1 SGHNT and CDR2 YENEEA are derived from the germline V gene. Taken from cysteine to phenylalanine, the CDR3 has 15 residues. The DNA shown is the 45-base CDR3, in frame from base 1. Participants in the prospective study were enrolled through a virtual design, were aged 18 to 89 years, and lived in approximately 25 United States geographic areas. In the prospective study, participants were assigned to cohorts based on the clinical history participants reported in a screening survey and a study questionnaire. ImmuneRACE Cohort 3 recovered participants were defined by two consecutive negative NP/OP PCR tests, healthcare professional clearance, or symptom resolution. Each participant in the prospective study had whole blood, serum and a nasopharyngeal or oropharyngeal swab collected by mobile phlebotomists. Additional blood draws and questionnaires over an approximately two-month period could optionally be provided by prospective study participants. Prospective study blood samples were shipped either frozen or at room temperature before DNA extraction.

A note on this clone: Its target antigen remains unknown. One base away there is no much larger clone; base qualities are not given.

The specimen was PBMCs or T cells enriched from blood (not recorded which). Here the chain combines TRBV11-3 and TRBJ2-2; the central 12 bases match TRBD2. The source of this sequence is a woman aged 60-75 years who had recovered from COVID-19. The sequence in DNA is TGTGCCAGCAGCTACCAGACTAGCGGGAGCGGGGAGCTGTTTTTT. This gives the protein CASSYQTSGSGELFF.